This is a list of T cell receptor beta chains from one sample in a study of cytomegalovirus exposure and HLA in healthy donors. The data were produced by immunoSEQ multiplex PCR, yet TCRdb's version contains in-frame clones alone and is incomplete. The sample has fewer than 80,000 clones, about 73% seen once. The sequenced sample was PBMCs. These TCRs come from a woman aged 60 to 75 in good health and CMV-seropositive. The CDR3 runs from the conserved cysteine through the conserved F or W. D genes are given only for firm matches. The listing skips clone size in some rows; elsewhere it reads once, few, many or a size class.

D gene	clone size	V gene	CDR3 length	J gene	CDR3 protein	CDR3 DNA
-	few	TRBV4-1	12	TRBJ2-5	CASSQDEVTQYF	TGCGCCAGCAGCCAAGACGAGGTGACCCAGTACTTC
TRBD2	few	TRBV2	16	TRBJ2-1	CASTLREGGVDNEQFF	TGTGCCAGCACCCTTAGGGAGGGCGGGGTTGACAATGAGCAGTTCTTC
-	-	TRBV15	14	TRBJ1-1	CATSREGDFLGAFF	TGTGCCACCAGCAGAGAGGGGGACTTCCTCGGGGCTTTCTTT
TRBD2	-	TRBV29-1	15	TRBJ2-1	CSVEGGQKSYNEQFF	TGCAGCGTCGAGGGAGGGCAGAAATCCTACAATGAGCAGTTCTTC
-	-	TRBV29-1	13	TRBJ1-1	CSVEGQVKTEAFF	TGCAGCGTTGAAGGACAGGTAAAGACTGAAGCTTTCTTT
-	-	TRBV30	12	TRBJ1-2	CAWSVQPYGYTF	TGTGCCTGGAGTGTACAGCCTTATGGCTACACCTTC
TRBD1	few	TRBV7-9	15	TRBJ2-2	CASSSYRGRTGELFF	TGTGCCAGCAGCTCCTACAGGGGGCGGACCGGGGAGCTGTTTTTT
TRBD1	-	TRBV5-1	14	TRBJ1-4	CASSTGTGNEKLFF	TGCGCCAGCAGCACCGGGACAGGGAATGAAAAACTGTTTTTT
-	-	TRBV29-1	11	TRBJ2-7	CSVAASGEQYF	TGCAGCGTTGCAGCATCGGGCGAGCAGTACTTC
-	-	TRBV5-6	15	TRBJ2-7	CASAAYVGSSYEQYF	TGTGCCAGCGCAGCTTACGTCGGGAGTTCCTACGAGCAGTACTTC
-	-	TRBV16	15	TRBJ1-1	CASSPRAGASTEAFF	TGTGCCAGCAGCCCGCGCGCAGGGGCGTCCACTGAAGCTTTCTTT
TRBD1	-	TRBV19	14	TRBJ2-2	CASRPDRVTGELFF	TGTGCCAGTAGGCCGGACAGGGTTACCGGGGAGCTGTTTTTT
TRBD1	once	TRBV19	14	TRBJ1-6	CASSTTGMNSPLHF	TGTGCCAGTAGTACGACAGGGATGAATTCACCCCTCCACTTT
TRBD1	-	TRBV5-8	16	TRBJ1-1	CASSPRQGARGTEAFF	TGTGCCAGCAGCCCAAGACAGGGGGCGCGTGGCACTGAAGCTTTCTTT
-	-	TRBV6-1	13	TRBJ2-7	CASSVDRLYEQYF	TGTGCCAGCAGTGTCGACAGGCTCTACGAGCAGTACTTC
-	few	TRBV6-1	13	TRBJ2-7	CASSEVTGYEQYF	TGTGCCAGCAGTGAAGTAACAGGGTACGAGCAGTACTTC
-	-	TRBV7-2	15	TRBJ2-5	CASRYPLGLQETQYF	TGTGCCAGCAGATACCCTCTAGGATTACAAGAGACCCAGTACTTC
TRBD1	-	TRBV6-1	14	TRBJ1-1	CASRGTGGNTEAFF	TGTGCCAGCAGGGGGACAGGGGGCAACACTGAAGCTTTCTTT
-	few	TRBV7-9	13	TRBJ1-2	CASSRRGFYGYTF	TGTGCCAGCAGCCGCCGGGGTTTCTATGGCTACACCTTC
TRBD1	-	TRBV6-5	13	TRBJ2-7	CASRGTASYEQYF	TGTGCCAGCAGGGGGACAGCCTCCTACGAGCAGTACTTC
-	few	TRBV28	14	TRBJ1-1	CASSLFTVNTEAFF	TGTGCCAGCAGTTTATTCACAGTGAACACTGAAGCTTTCTTT
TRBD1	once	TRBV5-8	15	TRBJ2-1	CASSLGRGPYNEQFF	TGTGCCAGCAGCCTGGGCAGGGGGCCCTACAATGAGCAGTTCTTC
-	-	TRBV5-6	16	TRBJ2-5	CASSLAPGALEETQYF	TGTGCCAGCAGCTTGGCCCCAGGGGCACTCGAGGAGACCCAGTACTTC
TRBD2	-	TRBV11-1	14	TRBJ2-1	CASSRGLGENEQFF	TGTGCCAGCAGCCGTGGACTAGGGGAGAATGAGCAGTTCTTC
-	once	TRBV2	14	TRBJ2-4	CASSAGLAKNIQYF	TGTGCCAGCAGTGCGGGATTAGCCAAAAACATTCAGTACTTC
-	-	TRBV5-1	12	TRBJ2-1	CASGAGGREQFF	TGCGCCAGCGGTGCCGGGGGGCGCGAGCAGTTCTTC
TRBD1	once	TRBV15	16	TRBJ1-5	CATSRGGGTVNQPQHF	TGTGCCACCAGCAGAGGAGGGGGGACAGTTAATCAGCCCCAGCATTTT
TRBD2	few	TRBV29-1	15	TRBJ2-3	CSGKQLREGPDTQYF	TGCAGCGGCAAGCAACTCAGGGAGGGCCCAGATACGCAGTATTTT
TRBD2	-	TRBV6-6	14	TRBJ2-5	CASSSGGASETQYF	TGTGCCAGCAGCAGCGGGGGGGCCAGCGAGACCCAGTACTTC
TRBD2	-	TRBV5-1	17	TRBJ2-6	CASSLGLAASGANVLTF	TGCGCCAGCAGCCTGGGACTAGCGGCCTCTGGGGCCAACGTCCTGACTTTC
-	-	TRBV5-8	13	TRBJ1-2	CASSLDVSYGYTF	TGTGCCAGCAGCTTGGACGTTTCCTATGGTTACACCTTC
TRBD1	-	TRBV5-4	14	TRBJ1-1	CASSPGTGTTEAFF	TGTGCCAGCAGCCCCGGGACAGGGACCACTGAAGCTTTCTTT
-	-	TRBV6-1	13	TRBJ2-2	CASRLIMTGELFF	TGTGCCAGCAGACTTATTATGACCGGGGAGCTGTTTTTT
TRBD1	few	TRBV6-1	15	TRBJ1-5	CASNVGTGIYQPQHF	TGTGCCAGCAATGTCGGGACAGGGATATACCAGCCCCAGCATTTT
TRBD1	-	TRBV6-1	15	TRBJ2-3	CASSELGTVTDTQYF	TGTGCCAGCAGTGAACTCGGGACAGTCACAGATACGCAGTATTTT
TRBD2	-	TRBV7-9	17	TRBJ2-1	CASSSERGGDSYNEQFF	TGTGCCAGCAGCTCAGAGCGGGGCGGAGACTCCTACAATGAGCAGTTCTTC
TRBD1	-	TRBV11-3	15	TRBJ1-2	CASSLDPGDSNGYTF	TGTGCCAGCAGCTTAGATCCGGGGGACAGCAATGGCTACACCTTC
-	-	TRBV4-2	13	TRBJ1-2	CASSQDRGGGYTF	TGTGCCAGCAGCCAAGACAGGGGTGGTGGCTACACCTTC
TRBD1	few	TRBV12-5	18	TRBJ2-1	CASGLVVKGTGGLDEQFF	TGTGCTAGTGGTTTGGTAGTGAAGGGGACAGGGGGGTTGGATGAGCAGTTCTTC
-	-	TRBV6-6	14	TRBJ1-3	CASSYSLSGNTIYF	TGTGCCAGCAGTTACTCCCTCTCTGGAAACACCATATATTTT
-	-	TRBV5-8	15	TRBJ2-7	CASSRGSQGSHEQYF	TGTGCCAGCAGCCGCGGGAGTCAGGGGAGCCACGAGCAGTACTTC
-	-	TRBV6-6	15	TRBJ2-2	CASSRPQANTGELFF	TGTGCCAGCAGTCGCCCGCAGGCGAACACCGGGGAGCTGTTTTTT
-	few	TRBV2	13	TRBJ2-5	CASSETGQETQYF	TGTGCCAGCAGTGAGACAGGTCAAGAGACCCAGTACTTC
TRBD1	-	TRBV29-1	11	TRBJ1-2	CSVLGQTGYTF	TGCAGCGTTCTGGGACAGACGGGCTACACCTTC
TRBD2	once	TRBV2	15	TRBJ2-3	CASSGTSGGSYTQYF	TGTGCCAGCAGTGGGACTAGCGGGGGGTCCTATACGCAGTATTTT
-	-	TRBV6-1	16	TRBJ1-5	CASSEAGRESNQPQHF	TGTGCCAGCAGTGAAGCTGGCAGGGAAAGCAATCAGCCCCAGCATTTT
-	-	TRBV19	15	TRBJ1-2	CASSMVDRSDYGYTF	TGTGCCAGTAGTATGGTTGACAGGAGTGACTATGGCTACACCTTC
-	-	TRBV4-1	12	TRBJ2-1	CASSPRYDEQFF	TGCGCCAGCAGCCCCCGGTATGATGAGCAGTTCTTC
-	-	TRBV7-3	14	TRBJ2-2	CASSLGLASGELFF	TGTGCCAGCAGCTTAGGCCTAGCCTCCGGGGAGCTGTTTTTT
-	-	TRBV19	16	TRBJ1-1	CASSIEGEPMNTEAFF	TGTGCCAGTAGTATTGAGGGGGAACCCATGAACACTGAAGCTTTCTTT
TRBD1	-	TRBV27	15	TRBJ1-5	CASSRGTESNQPQHF	TGTGCCAGCAGTCGAGGGACAGAGAGTAATCAGCCCCAGCATTTT
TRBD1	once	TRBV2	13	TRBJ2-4	CASSEQGVNIQYF	TGTGCCAGCAGTGAACAGGGGGTGAACATTCAGTACTTC